A selection of T cell receptor beta chains follows, all from one sample in a study of blood T cells in healthy people across ages. TCRdb redid the calling of the 5' RACE reads with MiXCR, one entry per CDR3 protein. The sample holds fewer than 650,000 distinct CDR3 sequences, over 25% seen once. These records were also assigned to another study, of T cells of mothers and their children.

The material sequenced was blood. These receptors were collected from a boy aged 2 to 10 in good health. Both conserved end residues are part of each CDR3. A D gene is named only where the DNA matches it firmly. Rows give clone size only sometimes, using once, few, many, or a class for an expanded clone.

>TRBJ2-7|.|TRBV6-6|.
TGTGCCAGTCATGACGGGCTGAGCTCCTACGAGCAGTACTTC
CASHDGLSSYEQYF
>TRBJ1-4|.|TRBV27|.
TGTGCCAGCAGGCCCTCCGGAAGGTTCGAAAAACTGTTTTTT
CASRPSGRFEKLFF
>TRBJ2-7|.|TRBV29-1|.
TGCAGCGCCGGGACATCCTACGAGCAGTACTTC
CSAGTSYEQYF
>TRBJ1-2|few|TRBV13|.
TGTGCCAGCAGCCAGGATCGCGTTAACTATGGCTACACCTTC
CASSQDRVNYGYTF
>TRBJ2-5|many|TRBV4-3|.
TGCGCCAGCAGCCCGGACACGCAAGAGACCCAGTACTTC
CASSPDTQETQYF
>TRBJ2-7|few|TRBV3-1|.
TGTGCCAGCACCAGGCCCTTCCCGGACAGACTCTCCTACGAGCAGTACTTC
CASTRPFPDRLSYEQYF
>TRBJ1-3|.|TRBV10-3|.
TGTGCCATCAGTGACCCCGGGGGTGTTAACTTGGGAAACACCATATATTTT
CAISDPGGVNLGNTIYF
>TRBJ2-7|.|TRBV11-2|TRBD2
TGTGCCAGCAGCTTTGCTATAGCGGGAGGGAGCTCCTACGAGCAGTACTTC
CASSFAIAGGSSYEQYF
>TRBJ2-5|.|TRBV20-1|.
TGCAGTGCAACAGGGACTCCTACACGGACCCAGTACTTC
CSATGTPTRTQYF
>TRBJ2-7|.|TRBV5-1|TRBD1
TGCGCCAGCAGTATCGGGGACAGGTGGTACGAGCAGTACTTC
CASSIGDRWYEQYF
>TRBJ1-3|.|TRBV21-1|.
TGTGCCAAGGGACAGGCCTATGGAAACACCATATATTTT
CAKGQAYGNTIYF
>TRBJ1-1|.|TRBV6-6|.
TGTGCCAGCCGGAGCCCCACTGAAGCTTTCTTT
CASRSPTEAFF
>TRBJ1-1|few|TRBV9|.
TGTGCCAGCAGCGTAGCTCTGGTGAACACTGAAGCTTTCTTT
CASSVALVNTEAFF
>TRBJ2-3|.|TRBV6-1|.
TGTGCCAGCAGTGAAGACTACACAGATACGCAGTATTTT
CASSEDYTDTQYF